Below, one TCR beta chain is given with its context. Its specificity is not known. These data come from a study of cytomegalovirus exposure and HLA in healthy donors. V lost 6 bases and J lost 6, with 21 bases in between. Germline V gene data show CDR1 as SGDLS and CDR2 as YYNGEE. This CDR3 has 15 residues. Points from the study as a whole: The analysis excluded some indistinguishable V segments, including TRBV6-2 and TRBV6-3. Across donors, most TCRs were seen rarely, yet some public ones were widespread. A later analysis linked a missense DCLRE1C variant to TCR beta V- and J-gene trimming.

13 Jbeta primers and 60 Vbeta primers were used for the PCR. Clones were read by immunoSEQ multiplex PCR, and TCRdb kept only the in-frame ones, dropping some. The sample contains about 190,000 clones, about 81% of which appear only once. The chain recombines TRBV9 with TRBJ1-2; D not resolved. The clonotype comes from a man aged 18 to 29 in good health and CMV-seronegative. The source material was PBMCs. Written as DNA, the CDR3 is TGTGCCAGCACCTCGACGCCCCGGGAGGAAAATGGCTACACCTTC. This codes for CASTSTPREENGYTF. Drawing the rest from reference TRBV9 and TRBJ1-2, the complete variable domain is DSGVTQTPKHLITATGQRVTLRCSPRSGDLSVYWYQQSLDQGLQFLIQYYNGEERAKGNILERFSAQQFPDLHSELNLSSLELGDSALYFCASTSTPREENGYTFGSGTRLTVV.